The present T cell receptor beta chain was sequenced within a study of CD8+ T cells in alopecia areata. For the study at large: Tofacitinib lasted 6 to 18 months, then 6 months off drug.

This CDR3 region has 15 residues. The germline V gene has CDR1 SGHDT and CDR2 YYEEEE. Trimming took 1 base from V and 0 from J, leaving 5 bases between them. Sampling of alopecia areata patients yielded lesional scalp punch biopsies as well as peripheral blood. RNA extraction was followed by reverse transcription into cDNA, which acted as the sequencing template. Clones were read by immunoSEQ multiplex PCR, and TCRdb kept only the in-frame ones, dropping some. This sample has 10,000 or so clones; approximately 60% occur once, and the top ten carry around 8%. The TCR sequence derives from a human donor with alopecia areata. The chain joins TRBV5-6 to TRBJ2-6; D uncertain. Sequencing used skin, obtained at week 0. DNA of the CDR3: TGTGCCAGCAGCTTGTTATTCTCTGGGGCCAACGTCCTGACTTTC. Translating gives CASSLLFSGANVLTF.